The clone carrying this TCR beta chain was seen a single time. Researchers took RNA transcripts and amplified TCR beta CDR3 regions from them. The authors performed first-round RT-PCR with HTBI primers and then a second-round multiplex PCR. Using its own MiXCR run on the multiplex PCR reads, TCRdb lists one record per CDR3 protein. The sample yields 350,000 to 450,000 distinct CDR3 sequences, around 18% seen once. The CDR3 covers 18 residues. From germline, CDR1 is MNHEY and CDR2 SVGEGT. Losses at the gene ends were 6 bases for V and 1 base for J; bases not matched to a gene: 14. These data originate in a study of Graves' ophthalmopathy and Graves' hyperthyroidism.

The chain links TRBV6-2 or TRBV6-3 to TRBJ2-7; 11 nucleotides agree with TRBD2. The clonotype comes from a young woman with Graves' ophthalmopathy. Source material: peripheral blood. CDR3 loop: CASSGQSLAGGWSYEQYF. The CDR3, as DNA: TGTGCCAGCAGCGGCCAAAGCCTAGCGGGAGGTTGGTCCTACGAGCAGTACTTC.